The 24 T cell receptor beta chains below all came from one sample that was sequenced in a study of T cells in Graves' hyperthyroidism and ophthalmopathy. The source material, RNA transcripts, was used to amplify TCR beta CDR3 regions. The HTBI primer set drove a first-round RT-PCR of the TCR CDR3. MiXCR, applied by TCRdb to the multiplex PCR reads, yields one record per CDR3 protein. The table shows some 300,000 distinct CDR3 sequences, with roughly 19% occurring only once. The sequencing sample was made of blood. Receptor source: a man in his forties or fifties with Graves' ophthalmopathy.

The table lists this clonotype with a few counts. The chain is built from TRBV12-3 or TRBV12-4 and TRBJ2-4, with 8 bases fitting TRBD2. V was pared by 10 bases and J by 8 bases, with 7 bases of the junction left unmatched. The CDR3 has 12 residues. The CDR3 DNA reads TGTGCCACCGCACCGGGGGGGGACATTCAGTACTTC. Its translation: CATAPGGDIQYF.

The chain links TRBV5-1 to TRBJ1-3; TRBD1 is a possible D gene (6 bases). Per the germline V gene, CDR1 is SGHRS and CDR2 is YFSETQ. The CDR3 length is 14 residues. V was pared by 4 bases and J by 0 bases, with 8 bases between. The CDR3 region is CASSGDNSGNTIYF. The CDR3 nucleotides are TGCGCCAGCAGCGGGGACAACTCTGGAAACACCATATATTTT.

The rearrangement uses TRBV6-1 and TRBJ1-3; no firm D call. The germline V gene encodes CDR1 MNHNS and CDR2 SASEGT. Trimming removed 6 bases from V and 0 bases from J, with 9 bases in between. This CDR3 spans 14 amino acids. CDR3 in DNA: TGTGCCAGCAGCCAGACACACTCTGGAAACACCATATATTTT. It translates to CASSQTHSGNTIYF.

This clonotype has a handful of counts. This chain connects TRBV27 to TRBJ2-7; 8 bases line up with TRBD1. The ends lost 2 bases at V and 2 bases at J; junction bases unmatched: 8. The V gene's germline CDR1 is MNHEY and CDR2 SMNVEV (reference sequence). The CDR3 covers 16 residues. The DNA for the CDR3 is TGTGCCAGCAGTTTAAACCCAGGGACAGGCGCCTACGAGCAGTACTTC. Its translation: CASSLNPGTGAYEQYF.

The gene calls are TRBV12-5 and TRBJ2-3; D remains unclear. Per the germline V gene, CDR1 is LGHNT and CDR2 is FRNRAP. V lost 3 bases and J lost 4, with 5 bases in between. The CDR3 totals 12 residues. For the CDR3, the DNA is TGTGCTAGTGGTTTCGGACCAGATACGCAGTATTTT. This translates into CASGFGPDTQYF.

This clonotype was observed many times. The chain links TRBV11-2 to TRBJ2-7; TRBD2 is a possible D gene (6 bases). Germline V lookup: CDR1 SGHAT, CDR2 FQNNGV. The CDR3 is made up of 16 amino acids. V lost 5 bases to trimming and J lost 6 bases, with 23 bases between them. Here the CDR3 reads CASSINPAGLHSEQYF. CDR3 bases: TGTGCCAGCAGCATCAACCCCGCGGGACTCCATTCCGAGCAGTACTTC.

The CDR3 DNA sequence: TGTGCCAGCAGCCAAGGGAGGGATGGCTACACCTTC. Translated, it gives CASSQGRDGYTF. The rearrangement links TRBV4-2 to TRBJ1-2, with D unresolved. The CDR3 sequence is 12 residues long. CDR1 and CDR2 from the germline V gene are LGHNA and YNFKEQ. Trimming removed 1 base at V and 6 bases at J, with 6 bases between.

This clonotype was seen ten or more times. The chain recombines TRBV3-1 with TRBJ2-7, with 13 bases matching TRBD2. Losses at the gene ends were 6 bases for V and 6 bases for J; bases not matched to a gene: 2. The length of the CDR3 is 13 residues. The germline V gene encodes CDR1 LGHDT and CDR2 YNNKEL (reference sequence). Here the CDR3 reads CASRRTSGSEQYF. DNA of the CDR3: TGTGCCAGCAGGCGGACTAGCGGGAGCGAGCAGTACTTC.

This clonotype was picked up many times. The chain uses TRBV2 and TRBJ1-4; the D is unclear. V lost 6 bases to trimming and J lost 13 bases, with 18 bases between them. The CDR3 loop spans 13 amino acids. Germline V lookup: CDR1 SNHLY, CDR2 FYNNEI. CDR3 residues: CASSAESTGRLFF. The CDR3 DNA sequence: TGTGCCAGCAGCGCAGAATCCACTGGCAGACTGTTTTTT. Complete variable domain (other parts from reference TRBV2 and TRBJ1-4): EPEVTQTPSHQVTQMGQEVILRCVPISNHLYFYWYRQILGQKVEFLVSFYNNEISEKSEIFDDQFSVERPDGSNFTLKIRSTKLEDSAMYFCASSAESTGRLFFGSGTQLSVL.

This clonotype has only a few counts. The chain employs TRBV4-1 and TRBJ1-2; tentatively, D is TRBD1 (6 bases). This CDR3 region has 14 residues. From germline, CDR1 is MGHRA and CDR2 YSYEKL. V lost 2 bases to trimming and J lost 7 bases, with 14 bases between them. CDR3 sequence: CASSQPGALGGYTF. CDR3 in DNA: TGCGCCAGCAGCCAACCGGGGGCCCTAGGTGGCTACACCTTC.

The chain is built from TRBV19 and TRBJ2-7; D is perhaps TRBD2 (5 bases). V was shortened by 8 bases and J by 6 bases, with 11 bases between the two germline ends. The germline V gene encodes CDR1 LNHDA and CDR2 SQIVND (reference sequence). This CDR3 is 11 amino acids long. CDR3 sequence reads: CASFRGGEQYF. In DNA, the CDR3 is TGTGCCAGTTTTCGTGGAGGCGAGCAGTACTTC.

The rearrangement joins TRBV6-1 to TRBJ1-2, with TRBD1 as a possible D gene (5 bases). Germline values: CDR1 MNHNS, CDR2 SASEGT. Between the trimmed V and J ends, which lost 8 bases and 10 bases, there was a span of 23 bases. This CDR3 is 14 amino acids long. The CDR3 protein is CASLTVRTGLHYTF. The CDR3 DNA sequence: TGTGCCAGCCTAACAGTTAGAACGGGACTCCACTACACCTTC.

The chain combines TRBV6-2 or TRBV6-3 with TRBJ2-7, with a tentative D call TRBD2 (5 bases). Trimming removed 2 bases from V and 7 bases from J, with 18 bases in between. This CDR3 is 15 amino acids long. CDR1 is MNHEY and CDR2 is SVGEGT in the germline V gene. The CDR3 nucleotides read TGTGCCAGCAGTTACCCGACTGAGCGGACGGGGGAGCAGTACTTC. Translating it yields CASSYPTERTGEQYF.

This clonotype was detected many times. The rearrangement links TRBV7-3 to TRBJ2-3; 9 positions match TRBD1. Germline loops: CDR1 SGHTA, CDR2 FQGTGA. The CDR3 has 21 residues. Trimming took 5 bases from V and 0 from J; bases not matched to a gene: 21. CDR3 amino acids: CASSPGVGQGVNGGSTDTQYF. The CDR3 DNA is TGTGCCAGCAGCCCAGGTGTGGGACAGGGCGTCAACGGGGGAAGCACAGATACGCAGTATTTT.

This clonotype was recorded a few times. The CDR3 bases are TGTGCCAGCAGCCGGCGGTCCTACAATGAGCAGTTCTTC. Translated, it gives CASSRRSYNEQFF. This chain connects TRBV9 to TRBJ2-1; D is ambiguous. The CDR3 is 13 residues long. Germline CDR1 and CDR2: SGDLS and YYNGEE. Trimming left V 4 bases short and J 1 base short, with 6 bases between.

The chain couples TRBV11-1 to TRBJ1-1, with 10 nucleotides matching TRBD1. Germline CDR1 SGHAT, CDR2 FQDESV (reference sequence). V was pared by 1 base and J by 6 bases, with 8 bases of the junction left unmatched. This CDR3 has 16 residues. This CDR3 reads CASSLESGTGVPEAFF. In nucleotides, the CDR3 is TGTGCCAGCAGCTTAGAATCCGGGACAGGGGTTCCTGAAGCTTTCTTT.

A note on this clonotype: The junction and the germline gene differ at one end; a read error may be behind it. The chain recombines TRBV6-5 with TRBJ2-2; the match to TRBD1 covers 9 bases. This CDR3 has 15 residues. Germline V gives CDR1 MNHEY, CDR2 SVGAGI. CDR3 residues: CASSYSGQGIGELSF. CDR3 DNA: TGTGCCAGCAGTTACTCGGGACAGGGAATCGGGGAGCTGTCTTTT.

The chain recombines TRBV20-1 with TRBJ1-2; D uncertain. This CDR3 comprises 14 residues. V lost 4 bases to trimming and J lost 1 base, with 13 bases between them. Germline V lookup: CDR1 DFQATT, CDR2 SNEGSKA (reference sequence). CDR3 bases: TGCAGTGCTACGACCGGCGGAGTTAACTATGGCTACACCTTC. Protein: CSATTGGVNYGYTF.

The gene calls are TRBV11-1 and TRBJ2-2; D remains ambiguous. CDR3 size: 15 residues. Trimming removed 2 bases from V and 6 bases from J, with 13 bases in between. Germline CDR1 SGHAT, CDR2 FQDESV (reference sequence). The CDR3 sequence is CASSLTTSSAGELFF. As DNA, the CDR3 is TGTGCCAGCAGCTTAACGACCTCGAGCGCCGGGGAGCTGTTTTTT.

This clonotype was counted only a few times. The CDR3 loop is CASSFYGTDSTDTQYF. CDR3 DNA: TGCGCCAGCAGCTTCTATGGGACCGATAGCACAGATACGCAGTATTTT. The V and J genes are TRBV5-1 and TRBJ2-3, with D tentatively TRBD1 or TRBD2 (5 bases each). Germline CDR1 SGHRS, CDR2 YFSETQ. The CDR3 spans 16 residues. The V and J ends lost 2 bases and 0 bases respectively, with 13 bases between them.

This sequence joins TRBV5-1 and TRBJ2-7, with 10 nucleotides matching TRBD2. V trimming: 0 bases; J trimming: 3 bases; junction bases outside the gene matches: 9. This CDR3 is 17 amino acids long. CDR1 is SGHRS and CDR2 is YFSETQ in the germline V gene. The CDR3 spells CASSLDLAGEIFYEQYF. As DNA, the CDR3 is TGCGCCAGCAGCTTGGACCTAGCGGGAGAGATTTTCTACGAGCAGTACTTC.

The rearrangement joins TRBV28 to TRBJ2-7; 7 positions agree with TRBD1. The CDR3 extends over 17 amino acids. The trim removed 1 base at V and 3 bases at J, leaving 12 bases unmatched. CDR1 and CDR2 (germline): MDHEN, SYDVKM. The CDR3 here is CASSLLGGVWAFYEQYF. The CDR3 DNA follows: TGTGCCAGCAGTTTATTAGGGGGCGTTTGGGCTTTCTACGAGCAGTACTTC.

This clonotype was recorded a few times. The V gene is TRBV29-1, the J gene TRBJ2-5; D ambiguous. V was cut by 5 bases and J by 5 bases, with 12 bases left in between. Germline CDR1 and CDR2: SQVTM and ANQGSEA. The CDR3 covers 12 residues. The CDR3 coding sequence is TGCAGCGTTTACACTGTGGGGGAGACCCAGTACTTC. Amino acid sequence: CSVYTVGETQYF. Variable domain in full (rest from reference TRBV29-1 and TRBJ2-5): SAVISQKPSRDICQRGTSLTIQCQVDSQVTMMFWYRQQPGQSLTLIATANQGSEATYESGFVIDKFPISRPNLTFSTLTVSNMSPEDSSIYLCSVYTVGETQYFGPGTRLLVL.

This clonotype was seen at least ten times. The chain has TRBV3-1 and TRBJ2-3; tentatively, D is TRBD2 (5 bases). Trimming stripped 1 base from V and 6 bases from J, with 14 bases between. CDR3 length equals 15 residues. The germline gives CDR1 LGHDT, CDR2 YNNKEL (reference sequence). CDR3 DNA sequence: TGTGCCAGCAGCCAAGTTGGGCTAGCCTCGGATACGCAGTATTTT. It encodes CASSQVGLASDTQYF.